The clone carrying this TCR beta chain has only a few counts. Its antigen is as yet unknown. V was pared by 5 bases and J by 5 bases, with 9 bases between. CDR1 MNHNS and CDR2 SASEGT come from the germline V gene. CDR3 length: 12 residues. This entry is derived from a study of blood T cells in healthy people across ages. Whole-study results and caveats: A roughly linear fall in TCR beta diversity per million T cells was seen with increasing age.

It was with a sample-barcoded 5' primer and a J-beta primer mix that a second PCR of roughly 6 to 11 cycles was run. A 12-random-nucleotide template-switch adaptor tagged each cDNA molecule. CDR3-containing paired-end reads numbering at least 2.5 million came from each sample. TCRdb fed the 5' RACE reads into MiXCR, producing one record per CDR3 protein. This sample yields over 700,000 distinct CDR3 sequences, of which about 53% are seen a single time; roughly 37% belongs to the top ten. A minimum of 5 micrograms of total RNA was extracted per sample. Input material: blood. The chain joins TRBV6-1 to TRBJ1-2; TRBD1 is a possible D gene (6 bases). This TCR was recovered from a man aged 80 or over in good health. This chain's CDR3 is CASSWDKYGYTF. DNA of the CDR3: TGTGCCAGCAGTTGGGACAAATATGGCTACACCTTC.